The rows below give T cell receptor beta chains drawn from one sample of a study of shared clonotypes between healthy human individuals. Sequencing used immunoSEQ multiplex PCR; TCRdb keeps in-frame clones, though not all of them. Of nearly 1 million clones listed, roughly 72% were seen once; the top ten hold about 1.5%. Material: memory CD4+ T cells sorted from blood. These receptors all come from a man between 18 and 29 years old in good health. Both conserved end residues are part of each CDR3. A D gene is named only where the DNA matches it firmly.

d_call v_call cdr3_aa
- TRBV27 CASSRRDINDYEQYF
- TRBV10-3 CAISESKGQQYF
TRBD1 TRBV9 CASSEGDRPSGNTIYF
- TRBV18 CASSPPPRTGELFF
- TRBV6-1 CASKGGLEADTQYF
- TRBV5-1 CASSLEAANYGYTF
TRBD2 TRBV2 CASSEDSGMPGTSQYF
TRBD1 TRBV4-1 CASSQSQGTTEAFF
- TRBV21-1 CASSRRACNYEQYF
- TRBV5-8 CASSFGQATFGPQHF
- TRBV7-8 CASSPFTKPQHF
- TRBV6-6 CASTAGGRGTEAFF
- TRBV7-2 CASSLTSGLWETQYF
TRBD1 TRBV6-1 CASRAGTGTNEQFF
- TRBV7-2 CASSTEGGSEQYF
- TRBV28 CASSLGGQNTEAFF
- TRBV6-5 CASGRVGGLPYEQYF
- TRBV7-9 CASSLAGGGSSYEQYF
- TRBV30 CAWSVRDEQYF
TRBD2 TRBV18 CASSPLAGVSYNEQFF
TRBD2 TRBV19 CASSIPGGPYNEQFF
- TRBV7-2 CASSLEIVQETQYF
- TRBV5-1 CASSLGQGGTDTQYF
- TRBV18 CASSPPPPGGYTF
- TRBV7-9 CASSGYSNQPQHF
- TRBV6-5 CASRPPGSNQPQHF
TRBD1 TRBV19 CASTSTGASNSPLHF
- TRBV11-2 CASSTPFDSTDTQYF
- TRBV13 CASSLEGRYSLSSYNEQFF
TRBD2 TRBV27 CASRASGVSYEQYF
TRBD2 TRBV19 CASSTGTSGSTDTQYF
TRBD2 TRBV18 CASSLLGLAGGNYNEQFF
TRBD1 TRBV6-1 CASSDRGRGNSGNTIYF
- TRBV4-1 CASSQGFGAVGELFF
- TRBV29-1 CSVELAFTGELFF
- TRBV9 CASSVGPSSGANVLTF
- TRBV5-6 CASSRQVEAFF
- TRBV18 CASSLLQGPDNEQFF
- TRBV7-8 CASSLAGGSSYEQYF